This TCR beta chain is drawn from a study of PD-L1 blockade in urothelial cancer (dated by TCRdb to about 2017). For the wider study: Therapy was started in the mid-2010s for all patients, and atezolizumab 1,200 mg was administered intravenously every 3 weeks. About 85% of the roughly 30 patients were males with bladder-origin urothelial cancer, and about 65% of the roughly 30 reported a prior smoking history. Patients had an ECOG performance status of 0 or 1 and had received between 0 and 3 prior chemotherapy regimens. Blood samples were analyzed 3 weeks after the start of treatment (second dose) and 6 weeks after the start of treatment. A median of about 150,000 T cells and some 82,000 unique TCRs was obtained from blood samples, and a median clonality of approximately 0.08 was observed. An exploratory multi-omic analysis was conducted of the somatic, immune and clinical correlates of response to PD-L1 blockade with atezolizumab in urothelial cancer. Pretreatment tumor samples, along with matched peripheral blood collected serially before and after atezolizumab treatment, underwent TCR sequencing. Durable clinical benefit meant progression-free survival longer than 6 months, and TCR features were also tested against progression-free and overall survival. In the same patients, whole exome sequencing and RNA sequencing of pretreatment tumors were performed in addition to TCR sequencing. Durable clinical benefit was achieved by nine patients and was not achieved by 20 patients. Under 30 patients had pretreatment blood TCR-seq, roughly 24 had at least one posttreatment blood collection, and roughly 24 had tumor TCR-seq.

Here is what the overall study found, with its caveats: Patients with durable benefit showed greater expansion of tumor-associated TCR clones in peripheral blood 3 weeks after starting treatment (n ≈ 22, p = 0.022). Because of the small sample size (n ≈ 27) and the many exploratory analyses performed, the results are intended to be regarded as hypothesis-generating. Improved progression-free and overall survival was associated with having pretreatment peripheral blood TCR clonality below the median.

As regards this clone: There is no known antigen for this receptor. There are no base qualities to consult, and no much larger clone falls within one base.

To estimate absolute template abundance from read counts, synthetic TCR analog templates were spiked into each PCR. The immunoSEQ assay was used to amplify TCRbeta CDR3 regions from genomic DNA with bias-controlled V and J gene primers. Rearranged TCRbeta segments were sequenced at approximately 20X coverage. The paper's processing steps were these. Sequencing errors were corrected by clustering, and CDR3s were annotated against IMGT so that V, D and J genes could be assigned. Only productive TCRbeta rearrangements were used in downstream analyses, excluding out-of-frame or stop-codon sequences. Clonality was calculated as one minus the Shannon entropy normalized by the log of the number of unique productive sequences. Clones differing between time points or between blood and tumor were identified by Fisher's exact test with Benjamini-Hochberg correction at adjusted p below 0.01. Held by TCRdb, this immuneACCESS table contains in-frame sequences only and omits some clones. Under half of the omission traces to an unresolved V gene where checked; the cause of the rest is unknown. For V, J and clone size, that table is used; D and trimming come from the DNA. Across this sample there are some 41,000 clones, with around 88% seen only once. In total, the top ten clones hold roughly 3.9% of the sample.

The CDR3 runs 14 residues from the cysteine to the phenylalanine. The sequence is cut down to CDR3 DNA, 42 bases in frame from base 1. V gives up 6 bases and J gives up 3 bases, and the segment between their germline ends measures 11 bases. In the germline V gene, CDR1 corresponds to KGHSH and CDR2 to LQKENI. A cohort of 25 to 30 patients with locally advanced or metastatic urothelial carcinoma, treated at Memorial Sloan Kettering on a trial protocol, was included. Peripheral blood mononuclear cells were collected from each patient pretreatment and during treatment, giving between 1 and 8 total time points per patient. The Qiagen DNeasy Blood extraction kit was used to purify genomic DNA from total PBMCs and tumor samples. PBMCs were collected pretreatment and during treatment and were isolated and stored as previously described.

Source: PBMCs, taken around atezolizumab (anti-PD-L1) treatment. The sequence is built from TRBV18 and TRBJ1-4, with a weak D call of TRBD1 (6 bases match). This TCR came from a man older than 75 with urothelial cancer. The CDR3 reads CASSTGMANEKLFF. The sequenced DNA: TGTGCCAGCTCTACAGGGATGGCTAATGAAAAACTGTTTTTT.